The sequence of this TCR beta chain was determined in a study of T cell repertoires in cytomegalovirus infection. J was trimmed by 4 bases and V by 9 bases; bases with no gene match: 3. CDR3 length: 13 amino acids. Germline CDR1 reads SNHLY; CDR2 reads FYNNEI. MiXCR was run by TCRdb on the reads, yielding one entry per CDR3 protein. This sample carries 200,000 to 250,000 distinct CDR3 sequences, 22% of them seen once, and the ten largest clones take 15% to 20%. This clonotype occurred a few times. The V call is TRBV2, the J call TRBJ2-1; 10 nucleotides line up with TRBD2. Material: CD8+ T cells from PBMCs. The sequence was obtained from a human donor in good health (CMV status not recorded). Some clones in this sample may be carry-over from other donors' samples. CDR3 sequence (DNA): TGTGCCAGTATAGCGGGGGGATACAATGAGCAGTTCTTC. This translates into CASIAGGYNEQFF. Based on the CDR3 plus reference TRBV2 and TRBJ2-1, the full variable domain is EPEVTQTPSHQVTQMGQEVILRCVPISNHLYFYWYRQILGQKVEFLVSFYNNEISEKSEIFDDQFSVERPDGSNFTLKIRSTKLEDSAMYFCASIAGGYNEQFFGPGTRLTVL.